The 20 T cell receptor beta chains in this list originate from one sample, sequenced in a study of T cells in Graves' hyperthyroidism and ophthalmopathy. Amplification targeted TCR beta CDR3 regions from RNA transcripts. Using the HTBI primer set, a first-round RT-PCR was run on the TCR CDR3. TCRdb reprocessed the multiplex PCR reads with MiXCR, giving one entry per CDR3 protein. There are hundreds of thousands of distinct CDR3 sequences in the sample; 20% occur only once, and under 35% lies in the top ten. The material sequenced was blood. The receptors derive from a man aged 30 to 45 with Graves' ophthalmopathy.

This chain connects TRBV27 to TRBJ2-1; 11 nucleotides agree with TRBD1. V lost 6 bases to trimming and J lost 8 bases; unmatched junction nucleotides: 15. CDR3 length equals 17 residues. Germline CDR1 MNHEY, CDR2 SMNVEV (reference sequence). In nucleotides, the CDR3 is TGTGCCAGCAGGCCGCGGAGAAGGACAGGGGGCAGGGATGAGCAGTTCTTC. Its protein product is CASRPRRRTGGRDEQFF.

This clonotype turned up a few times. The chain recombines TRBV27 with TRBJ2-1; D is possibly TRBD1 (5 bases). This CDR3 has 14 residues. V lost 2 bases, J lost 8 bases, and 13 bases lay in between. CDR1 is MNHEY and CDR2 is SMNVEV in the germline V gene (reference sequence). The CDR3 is CASSLLPGWDEQFF. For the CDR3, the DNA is TGTGCCAGCAGTTTACTGCCAGGGTGGGATGAGCAGTTCTTC.

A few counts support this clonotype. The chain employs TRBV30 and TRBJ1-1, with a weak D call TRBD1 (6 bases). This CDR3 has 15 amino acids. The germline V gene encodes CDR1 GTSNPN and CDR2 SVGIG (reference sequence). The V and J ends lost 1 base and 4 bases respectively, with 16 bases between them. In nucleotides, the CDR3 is TGTGCCTGGAGTGCGGAAGGGGGGGCGAGCACTGAAGCTTTCTTT. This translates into CAWSAEGGASTEAFF.

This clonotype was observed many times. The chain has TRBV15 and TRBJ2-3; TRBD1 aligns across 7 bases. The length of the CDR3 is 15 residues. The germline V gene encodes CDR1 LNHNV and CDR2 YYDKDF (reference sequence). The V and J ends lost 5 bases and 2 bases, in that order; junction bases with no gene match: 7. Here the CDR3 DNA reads TGTGCCACCAGCCCGGGGACAGAATCCACAGATACGCAGTATTTT. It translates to CATSPGTESTDTQYF. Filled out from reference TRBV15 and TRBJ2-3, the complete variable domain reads DAMVIQNPRYQVTQFGKPVTLSCSQTLNHNVMYWYQQKSSQAPKLLFHYYDKDFNNEADTPDNFQSRRPNTSFCFLDIRSPGLGDTAMYLCATSPGTESTDTQYFGPGTRLTVL.

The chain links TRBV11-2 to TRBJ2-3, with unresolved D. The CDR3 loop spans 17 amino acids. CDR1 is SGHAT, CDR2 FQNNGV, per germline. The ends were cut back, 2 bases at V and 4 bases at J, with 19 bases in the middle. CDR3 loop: CASSLIIWASSPDTQYF. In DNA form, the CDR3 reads TGTGCCAGCAGCTTAATTATTTGGGCAAGTAGTCCAGATACGCAGTATTTT. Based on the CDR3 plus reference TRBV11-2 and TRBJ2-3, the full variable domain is EAGVAQSPRYKIIEKRQSVAFWCNPISGHATLYWYQQILGQGPKLLIQFQNNGVVDDSQLPKDRFSAERLKGVDSTLKIQPAKLEDSAVYLCASSLIIWASSPDTQYFGPGTRLTVL.

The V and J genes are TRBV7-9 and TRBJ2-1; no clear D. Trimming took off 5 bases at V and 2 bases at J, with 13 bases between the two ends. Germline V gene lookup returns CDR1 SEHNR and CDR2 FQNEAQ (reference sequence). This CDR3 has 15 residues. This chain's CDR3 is CASSPPSYPYNEQFF. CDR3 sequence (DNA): TGTGCCAGCAGCCCTCCGAGCTACCCCTACAATGAGCAGTTCTTC.

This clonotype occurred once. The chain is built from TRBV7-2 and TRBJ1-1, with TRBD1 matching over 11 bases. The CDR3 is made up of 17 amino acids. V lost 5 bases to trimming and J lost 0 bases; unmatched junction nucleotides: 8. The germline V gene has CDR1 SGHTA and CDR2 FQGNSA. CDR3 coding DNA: TGTGCCAGCAGCCCCCGGGACAGGGGGGTTATGAACACTGAAGCTTTCTTT. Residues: CASSPRDRGVMNTEAFF.

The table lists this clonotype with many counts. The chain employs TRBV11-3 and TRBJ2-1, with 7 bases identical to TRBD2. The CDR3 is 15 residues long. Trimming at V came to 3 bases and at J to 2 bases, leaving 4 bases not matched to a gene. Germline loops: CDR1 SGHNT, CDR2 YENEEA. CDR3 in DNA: TGTGCCAGCAGCTTGGGCGGGAGAACCTACAATGAGCAGTTCTTC. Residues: CASSLGGRTYNEQFF.

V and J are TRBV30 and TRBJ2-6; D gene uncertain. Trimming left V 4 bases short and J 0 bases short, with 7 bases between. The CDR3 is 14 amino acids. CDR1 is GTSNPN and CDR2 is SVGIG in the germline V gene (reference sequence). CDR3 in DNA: TGTGCCTGGACAACAGCCTCTGGGGCCAACGTCCTGACTTTC. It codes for CAWTTASGANVLTF. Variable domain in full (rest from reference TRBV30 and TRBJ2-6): SQTIHQWPATLVQPVGSPLSLECTVEGTSNPNLYWYRQAAGRGLQLLFYSVGIGQISSEVPQNLSASRPQDRQFILSSKKLLLSDSGFYLCAWTTASGANVLTFGAGSRLTVL.

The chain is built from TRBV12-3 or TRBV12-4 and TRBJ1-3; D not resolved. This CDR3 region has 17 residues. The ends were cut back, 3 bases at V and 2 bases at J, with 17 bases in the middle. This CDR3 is CASSFRPGARAGNTIYF. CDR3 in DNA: TGTGCCAGCAGTTTTAGGCCGGGAGCAAGAGCTGGAAACACCATATATTTT.

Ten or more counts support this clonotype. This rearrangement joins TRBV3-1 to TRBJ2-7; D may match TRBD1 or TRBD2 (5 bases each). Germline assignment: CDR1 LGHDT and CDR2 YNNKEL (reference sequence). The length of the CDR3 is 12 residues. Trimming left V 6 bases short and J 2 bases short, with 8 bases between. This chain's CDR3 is CASSQGPYEQYF. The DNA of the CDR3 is TGTGCCAGCAGTCAGGGACCCTACGAGCAGTACTTC.

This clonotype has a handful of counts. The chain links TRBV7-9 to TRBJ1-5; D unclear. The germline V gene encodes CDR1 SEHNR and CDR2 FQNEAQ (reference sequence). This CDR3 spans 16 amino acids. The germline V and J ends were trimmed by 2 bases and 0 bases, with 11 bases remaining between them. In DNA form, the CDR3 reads TGTGCCAGCAGCTTATCTCGATTGGATAGCAATCAGCCCCAGCATTTT. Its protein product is CASSLSRLDSNQPQHF. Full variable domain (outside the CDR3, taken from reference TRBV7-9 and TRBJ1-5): DTGVSQNPRHKITKRGQNVTFRCDPISEHNRLYWYRQTLGQGPEFLTYFQNEAQLEKSRLLSDRFSAERPKGSFSTLEIQRTEQGDSAMYLCASSLSRLDSNQPQHFGDGTRLSIL.

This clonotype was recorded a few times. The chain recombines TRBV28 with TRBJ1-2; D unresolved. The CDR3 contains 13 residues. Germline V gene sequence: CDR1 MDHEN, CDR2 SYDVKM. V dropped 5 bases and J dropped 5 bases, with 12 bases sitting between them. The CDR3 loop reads CASSKVDRYGYTF. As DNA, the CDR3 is TGTGCCAGCAGTAAGGTGGACCGTTATGGCTACACCTTC.

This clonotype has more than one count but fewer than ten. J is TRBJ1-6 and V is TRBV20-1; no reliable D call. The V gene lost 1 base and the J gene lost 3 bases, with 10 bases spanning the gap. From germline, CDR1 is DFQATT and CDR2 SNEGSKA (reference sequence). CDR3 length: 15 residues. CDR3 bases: TGCAGTGCTAGAGTGCCGACGGACTATAATTCACCCCTCCACTTT. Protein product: CSARVPTDYNSPLHF.

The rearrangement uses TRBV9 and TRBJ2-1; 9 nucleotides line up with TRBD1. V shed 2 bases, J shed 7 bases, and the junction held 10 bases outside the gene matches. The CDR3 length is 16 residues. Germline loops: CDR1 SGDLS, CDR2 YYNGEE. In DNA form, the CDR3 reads TGTGCCAGCAGCGTCCTTTGGGACAGGGCAAGGAATGAGCAGTTCTTC. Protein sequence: CASSVLWDRARNEQFF.

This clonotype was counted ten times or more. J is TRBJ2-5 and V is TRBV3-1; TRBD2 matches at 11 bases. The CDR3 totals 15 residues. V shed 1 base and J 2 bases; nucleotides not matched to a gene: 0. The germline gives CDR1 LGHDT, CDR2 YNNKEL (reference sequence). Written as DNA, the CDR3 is TGTGCCAGCAGCCAAGGGACTAGCGGGCAAGAGACCCAGTACTTC. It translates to CASSQGTSGQETQYF.

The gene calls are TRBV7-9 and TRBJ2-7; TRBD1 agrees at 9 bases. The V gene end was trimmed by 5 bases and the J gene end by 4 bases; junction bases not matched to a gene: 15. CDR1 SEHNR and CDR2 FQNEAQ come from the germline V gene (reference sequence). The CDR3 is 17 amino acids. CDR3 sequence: CASSPQTGGIAWYEQYF. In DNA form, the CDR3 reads TGTGCCAGCAGCCCCCAGACAGGGGGGATTGCCTGGTACGAGCAGTACTTC.

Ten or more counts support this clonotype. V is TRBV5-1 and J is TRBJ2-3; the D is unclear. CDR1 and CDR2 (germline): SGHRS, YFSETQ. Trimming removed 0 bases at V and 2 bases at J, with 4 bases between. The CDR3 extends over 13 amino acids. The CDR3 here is CASSLGDTDTQYF. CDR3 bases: TGCGCCAGCAGCTTGGGTGACACAGATACGCAGTATTTT.

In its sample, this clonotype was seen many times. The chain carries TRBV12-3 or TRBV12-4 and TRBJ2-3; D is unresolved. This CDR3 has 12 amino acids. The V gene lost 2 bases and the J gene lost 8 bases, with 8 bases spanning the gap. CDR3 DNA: TGTGCCAGCAGTTTAAATGGCGGTACGCAGTATTTT. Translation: CASSLNGGTQYF.

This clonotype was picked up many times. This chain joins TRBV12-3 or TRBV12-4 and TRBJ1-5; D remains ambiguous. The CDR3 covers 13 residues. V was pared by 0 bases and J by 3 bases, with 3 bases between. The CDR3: CASSLADNQPQHF. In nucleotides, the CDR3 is TGTGCCAGCAGTTTAGCGGACAATCAGCCCCAGCATTTT.